This T cell receptor beta chain came from a study of radiotherapy plus CTLA-4 blockade in lung cancer (dated by TCRdb to the late 2010s). A note on the overall study: Among enrolled patients, roughly 17% had an objective response and approximately 30% reached disease control.

As for this clone: Its antigen specificity is not known. It has no much larger one-base neighbor in the sample; base qualities were not kept.

Focal radiation therapy combined with CTLA-4 blockade (ipilimumab) was tested in patients with chemo-refractory metastatic non-small-cell lung cancer. Study-wide findings and limitations: After treatment with radiotherapy and ipilimumab, TCR clones that originated in tumors expanded in peripheral blood. Increased serum interferon-beta after radiation, together with early dynamic changes in blood T cell clones, were reported to be the strongest predictors of response.

Receptors were amplified or captured by the immunoSEQ multiplex PCR assay. Sourced from immuneACCESS, this table was stored by TCRdb with only in-frame sequences that have V and J called. A share of the clones is absent; for the studies checked, an unresolved V gene accounts for under half, and the remainder has no known explanation. The sample profile shows more than 95,000 clones; approximately 84% of them were found once. 4% to 6% of the sample is held by the ten biggest clonotypes. CDR1 SGHDN and CDR2 FVKESK are derived from the germline V gene. Measured from the cysteine to the phenylalanine, the CDR3 is 17 residues long. The sequence is cut down to CDR3 DNA, 51 bases in frame from base 1. After removal of 4 bases from V and 0 bases from J, the junction retains 7 bases not matched to a gene.

This TCR derives from a human donor with non-small cell lung cancer who had a partial response to radiotherapy plus ipilimumab. The chain is encoded by TRBV14 joined to TRBJ2-3; 10 middle bases align to TRBD2. The material sequenced was peripheral blood, taken from a patient treated with radiotherapy plus ipilimumab. The DNA is as follows: TGTGCCAGCAGCCTCGGACTAGCGGCTTCTAGCACAGATACGCAGTATTTT. Its protein reads: CASSLGLAASSTDTQYF.